The T cell receptor beta chain described here comes from a study of siplizumab effects on memory and regulatory T cells. Findings and limits, study-wide: Siplizumab significantly brought down the alloreactive sequences that trace back to unstimulated CD4+ memory cells.

Assay: immunoSEQ multiplex PCR; the TCRdb copy retains only in-frame clones and omits some. The sample has some 64,000 clones; around 80% are singletons. CDR1 is GTSNPN, CDR2 SVGIG, per germline (reference sequence). J lost 0 bases, V lost 1 base, and 3 bases had no gene match. The CDR3 consists of 15 residues. Details on this clone: Its target is unknown.

This sequence originates from a human donor in good health. The V call is TRBV30, the J call TRBJ2-3; 8 nucleotides line up with TRBD2. Sequencing was carried out using memory CD4+ T cells sorted from blood. CDR3 amino acids: CAWSGLAGSTDTQYF. In nucleotides, the CDR3 is TGTGCCTGGAGTGGATTAGCGGGGAGCACAGATACGCAGTATTTT.